This T cell receptor (beta chain) was found in a study of T-cell reconstitution after alpha-beta-depleted transplantation in children. Preparation of the TCRbeta library used unique molecular identifiers. Each CDR3 protein is one row after TCRdb ran MiXCR on the PCR reads. The table records 670,000 or so distinct CDR3 sequences, around 12% of them present only once. General study results and limits: There were reportedly several hundred expanded graft clones from which alpha-beta T cells came about two months after transplant. Newly produced T cells mostly provided counts and TCRbeta diversity after one year, as hyperexpanded clones declined.

This CDR3 region has 14 residues. Germline V lookup: CDR1 KGHSH, CDR2 LQKENI. Trimming took off 5 bases at V and 2 bases at J, with 9 bases between the two ends. This clonotype was found a few times. Its antigen is not identified. The sample in question was PBMCs, obtained before TCRalphabeta/CD19-depleted stem cell transplant. This TCR was recovered from a girl aged 2 to 10 with congenital amegakaryocytic thrombocytopenia, due to receive a stem cell transplant. The chain uses TRBV18 and TRBJ2-2; tentatively, D is TRBD1 (5 bases). In DNA, the CDR3 is TGTGCCAGCTCAATAGGACAAAACACCGGGGAGCTGTTTTTT. Amino acids: CASSIGQNTGELFF.